The 23 T cell receptor beta chains reported below all come from one sample, sequenced in a study of regulatory T cells in long-lasting Graves disease. CDR3-region Arm-PCR and iRepertoire HTBI primers produced the TCR beta libraries. MiXCR was run by TCRdb on the multiplex PCR reads, yielding one entry per CDR3 protein. The sample records fewer than 600,000 distinct CDR3 sequences, 22% being singletons. Time point defined: persistent/refractory GD, antithyroid drugs over 5 years with positive TRAb. Construction of the TCR library relied on RNA isolated from PBMCs. Here the sequenced sample was peripheral blood mononuclear cells (PBMCs), taken when the disease was refractory, from a patient treated with antithyroid drugs. The receptors derive from a female donor with Graves disease.

In this sample, this clonotype turned up once. The CDR3 DNA sequence: TGTGCCAGCAGCTTCTATGGGGAGGGGAACACCGGGGAGCTGTTTTTT. Its protein product is CASSFYGEGNTGELFF. J is TRBJ2-2 and V is TRBV11-2, with 7 bases aligning to TRBD2. The CDR3 totals 16 residues. Trimming removed 3 bases from V and 1 base from J; junction bases left unmatched: 5. Germline V gives CDR1 SGHAT, CDR2 FQNNGV.

The rearrangement links TRBV20-1 to TRBJ2-7; D unresolved. This CDR3 contains 13 residues. Per germline, CDR1 DFQATT and CDR2 SNEGSKA (reference sequence). Deletions cut 5 bases from V and 0 bases from J, with 11 bases between. The CDR3 region has the DNA TGCAGTGCTCTACAGCTGGGCTCCTACGAGCAGTACTTC. Its protein is CSALQLGSYEQYF.

This clonotype was recorded at least ten times. This chain links TRBV28 with TRBJ1-5; D is unresolved. Looked up from germline, CDR1 is MDHEN and CDR2 is SYDVKM. The CDR3 contains 14 residues. The V gene lost 5 bases and the J gene lost 7 bases, with 15 bases spanning the gap. The CDR3 protein is CASSLLPFQQPQHF. The DNA for the CDR3 is TGTGCCAGCAGTCTCCTCCCTTTTCAACAGCCCCAGCATTTT.

This clonotype was seen at least ten times. The J gene is TRBJ1-5, the V gene TRBV2; D is unclear. Deletions cut 7 bases from V and 7 bases from J, with 14 bases between. CDR1 and CDR2 (germline): SNHLY, FYNNEI. The CDR3 contains 13 residues. The chain's CDR3 is CASNEDLWQPQHF. CDR3 DNA: TGTGCCAGCAACGAGGATCTTTGGCAGCCCCAGCATTTT.

The sample holds many counts of this clonotype. The chain joins TRBV20-1 to TRBJ1-5; weak D call: TRBD1 (6 bases). This CDR3 comprises 13 residues. V gave up 6 bases and J gave up 0 bases, with 9 bases separating them. From germline, CDR1 is DFQATT and CDR2 SNEGSKA (reference sequence). CDR3: CSAYRDSNQPQHF. In DNA, the CDR3 is TGCAGTGCGTACAGGGATAGCAATCAGCCCCAGCATTTT.

This clonotype was recorded many times. The chain has TRBV5-1 and TRBJ2-7; TRBD1 matches 9 bases. V was pared by 3 bases and J by 6 bases, with 10 bases of the junction left unmatched. The CDR3 has 15 amino acids. CDR1 and CDR2 from the germline V gene are SGHRS and YFSETQ. CDR3 in amino acids: CASSYRQGEMSEQYF. In DNA form, the CDR3 reads TGCGCCAGCAGCTATCGACAGGGGGAAATGTCCGAGCAGTACTTC.

The V and J genes are TRBV14 and TRBJ2-5; the D is unclear. Between the trimmed V and J ends, which lost 4 bases and 0 bases, there was a span of 12 bases. The CDR3 contains 15 residues. Germline CDR1 reads SGHDN; CDR2 reads FVKESK. The CDR3, as DNA: TGTGCCAGCAGCCTCTCGCCGGCAAACCAAGAGACCCAGTACTTC. This encodes CASSLSPANQETQYF.

This clonotype was detected a few times. The V gene is TRBV7-2, the J gene TRBJ1-1; D is possibly TRBD1 (6 bases). CDR1 is SGHTA and CDR2 is FQGNSA in the germline V gene. V lost 8 bases and J 7 bases, leaving 14 bases between the germline ends. The CDR3 totals 12 residues. Written as DNA, the CDR3 is TGTGCCAGCGGGGGGCCGGGGTATGAAGCTTTCTTT. Encoded protein: CASGGPGYEAFF.

Comments on this clonotype: A much more abundant neighbour one base away suggests this may be a read error. The J gene is TRBJ2-7, the V gene TRBV24-1; TRBD1 or TRBD2 may be the D gene (5 bases each). The germline V gene has CDR1 KGHDR and CDR2 SFDVKD. The CDR3 runs to 14 residues. The CDR3 protein is CATSHGTLWDERYF. The CDR3 nucleotides are TGTGCCACCAGTCACGGGACCCTCTGGGACGAGCGGTACTTC.

This chain connects TRBV6-1 to TRBJ2-6, with a weak D call TRBD2 (7 bases). Germline loops: CDR1 MNHNS, CDR2 SASEGT. V lost 10 bases and J 0 bases, leaving 31 bases between the germline ends. The CDR3 covers 21 residues. Here the CDR3 DNA reads TGTGCCAACAGGGAAGGAGGACTAGTATTTTCCGCCGGCTCTGGGGCCAACGTCCTGACTTTC. It specifies CANREGGLVFSAGSGANVLTF.

This clonotype was found a few times. The V and J genes are TRBV7-9 and TRBJ1-2, with a possible D match to TRBD1 (6 bases). The V end was cut by 6 bases, the J end by 5 bases, with 16 bases between. Germline-derived CDR1 and CDR2 are SEHNR and FQNEAQ (reference sequence). There are 14 residues in the CDR3. CDR3 bases: TGTGCCAGCAGTTTTTGGGGGGCGCGGTATGGCTACACCTTC. Amino acid sequence: CASSFWGARYGYTF. Using reference TRBV7-9 and TRBJ1-2 for the parts outside the CDR3, the full variable domain is DTGVSQNPRHKITKRGQNVTFRCDPISEHNRLYWYRQTLGQGPEFLTYFQNEAQLEKSRLLSDRFSAERPKGSFSTLEIQRTEQGDSAMYLCASSFWGARYGYTFGSGTRLTVV.

In this sample, this clonotype turned up many times. The V call is TRBV28, the J call TRBJ2-7; 8 bases agree with TRBD1. J gave up 2 bases and V 5 bases, and 11 bases lay outside the gene matches. Germline V gives CDR1 MDHEN, CDR2 SYDVKM. This CDR3 is built from 16 residues. The CDR3 coding sequence is TGTGCCAGCAGTAACCTCTCGGGACAGGCTCCCTACGAGCAGTACTTC. It specifies CASSNLSGQAPYEQYF.

This clonotype was seen repeatedly, ten times or more. This sequence joins TRBV28 and TRBJ2-5; 7 positions agree with TRBD1. Trimming took 3 bases from V and 2 from J; bases not matched to a gene: 6. The CDR3 spans 15 residues. Germline CDR1 is MDHEN and CDR2 is SYDVKM. CDR3 sequence (DNA): TGTGCCAGCAGTTTCTTGAGGGGACAGCAAGAGACCCAGTACTTC. Translation: CASSFLRGQQETQYF.

The J gene is TRBJ1-6, the V gene TRBV5-5; D not certain. Germline CDR1 and CDR2: SGHKS and YYEKEE (reference sequence). V lost 1 base, J lost 10 bases, and 12 bases lay in between. This CDR3 contains 14 residues. CDR3 protein: CASSLTVSLSPLHF. CDR3 nucleotides: TGTGCCAGCAGCTTGACAGTTTCTCTATCACCCCTCCACTTT.

The V gene is TRBV6-1, the J gene TRBJ2-3; TRBD2 agrees at 9 bases. The CDR3 has 15 residues. The J segment lost 3 bases and the V segment lost 10 bases, leaving 11 bases of the junction unmatched. Per the germline V gene, CDR1 is MNHNS and CDR2 is SASEGT. Here the CDR3 DNA reads TGTGCCACCTTACCGATAGCGGGGGTGACAGATACGCAGTATTTT. Translation: CATLPIAGVTDTQYF.

Concerning this clonotype: This may be a read error, as it is one base from a much larger clone. The rearrangement uses TRBV12-3 or TRBV12-4 and TRBJ2-5; 9 bases match TRBD2. The CDR3 has 15 amino acids. CDR3 protein: CASSKREVGYNEQSF. In nucleotides, the CDR3 is TGTGCCAGCAGTAAGCGGGAGGTAGGATACAATGAGCAGTCCTTC.

Many counts were recorded for this clonotype. V and J are TRBV7-2 and TRBJ1-2; possibly TRBD1 for D (5 bases). The CDR3 consists of 15 residues. V lost 1 base and J lost 0, with 9 bases in between. Germline V gene lookup returns CDR1 SGHTA and CDR2 FQGNSA. This CDR3 is CASSLGEGPNYGYTF. CDR3 bases: TGTGCCAGCAGCTTAGGGGAGGGGCCTAACTATGGCTACACCTTC.

This clonotype was seen a few times. This sequence joins TRBV12-3 or TRBV12-4 and TRBJ1-5; D gene uncertain. The V end was cut by 0 bases, the J end by 11 bases, with 11 bases between. The CDR3 consists of 13 residues. The CDR3 sequence is CASSLADGSAQHF. CDR3 DNA sequence: TGTGCCAGCAGTTTAGCGGACGGCTCAGCCCAGCATTTT.

This clonotype turned up a few times. The CDR3 loop reads CASRQGQGTCTF. CDR3 nucleotide sequence: TGTGCCAGCAGACAGGGACAGGGAACGTGCACCTTC. The V gene is TRBV27, the J gene TRBJ1-2; TRBD1 agrees at 9 bases. Trimming took 6 bases from V and 13 from J; bases not matched to a gene: 9. Germline CDR1 and CDR2: MNHEY and SMNVEV (reference sequence). The CDR3 contains 12 residues.

CDR3 residues: CASSLDYRVEGYTF. The DNA of the CDR3 is TGTGCCAGCAGCTTAGACTATAGGGTGGAGGGCTACACCTTC. V and J are TRBV7-2 and TRBJ1-2; the D is unclear. The germline V gene has CDR1 SGHTA and CDR2 FQGNSA. The CDR3 length is 14 residues. Deletions cut 1 base from V and 8 bases from J, with 14 bases between.

This clonotype occurred many times. This rearrangement joins TRBV5-1 to TRBJ1-1, with unresolved D. In germline, CDR1 is SGHRS, CDR2 YFSETQ. Trimming left V 2 bases short and J 2 bases short, with 10 bases between. The CDR3 has 14 residues. The CDR3 is CASSFNSANTEAFF. The CDR3 coding sequence is TGCGCCAGCAGCTTCAACAGTGCTAACACTGAAGCTTTCTTT.

This sequence joins TRBV6-1 and TRBJ2-2; unclear D gene. V gave up 6 bases and J gave up 6 bases, with 11 bases separating them. CDR3 length: 13 residues. CDR1 is MNHNS and CDR2 is SASEGT in the germline V gene. This CDR3 reads CASRYARAGELFF. CDR3 DNA: TGTGCCAGCAGATATGCGAGAGCCGGGGAGCTGTTTTTT.

The V gene is TRBV10-2, the J gene TRBJ2-7; a weak D match, TRBD2 (6 bases). There are 12 residues in the CDR3. Between the trimmed V and J ends, which lost 7 bases and 7 bases, there was a span of 14 bases. CDR1 WSHSY and CDR2 SAAADI come from the germline V gene. In nucleotides, the CDR3 is TGCGCCAGCAAGGGAGGCGGAGAGGAGCAGTACTTC. Protein product: CASKGGGEEQYF.